This T cell receptor beta chain was identified during a study of glioma-infiltrating T cells. The sample holds many counts of this clonotype. TCR alpha and beta CDR3 regions were amplified from RNA using iRepertoire nested multiplex PCR. For one-step reverse transcription and amplification, about 90-450 ng of tissue mRNA or PBMC total RNA was used. TCRdb passed the multiplex PCR reads through MiXCR, listing each CDR3 protein once. Here the sample spans roughly 120,000 distinct CDR3 sequences, approximately 25% being singletons. The CDR3 has 13 amino acids. The V end was cut by 2 bases, the J end by 6 bases, with 9 bases between.

The sequence was collected from a human donor with low-grade glioma or glioblastoma, undergoing nonglioma brain surgery, or in good health (not recorded which). This chain uses TRBV12-3 or TRBV12-4 with TRBJ2-3; no reliable D call. The sample consisted of glioma tissue, nonneoplastic brain tissue, or PBMCs (not recorded which). The DNA for the CDR3 is TGTGCCAGCAGTTTAACCCAATCCGATACGCAGTATTTT. It specifies CASSLTQSDTQYF.